Listed here are 10 T cell receptor beta chains from one sample, sequenced in a study of T cell responses to AZD1222 COVID-19 vaccine. Libraries were prepared by immunoSEQ multiplex PCR; TCRdb keeps only in-frame clonotypes and omits some of them. The sample has fewer than 110,000 clones; around nine tenths are singletons. The starting material was peripheral blood, obtained 28 days after the second AZD1222 dose. The receptors were sampled from an adult who received the AZD1222 COVID-19 vaccine.

The chain links TRBV28 to TRBJ1-1; D is perhaps TRBD1 (5 bases). The CDR3 covers 15 residues. Trimming pared 5 bases from V and 1 base from J, leaving 14 bases between. Germline V gives CDR1 MDHEN, CDR2 SYDVKM. This CDR3 reads CASSTSGSPNTEAFF. CDR3 bases: TGTGCCAGCAGTACCTCAGGGTCCCCGAACACTGAAGCTTTCTTT.

This clone occurred once. Relative to the germline gene, one junction end is altered; a read error may explain this. The chain has TRBV24-1 and TRBJ2-7; 12 bases map to TRBD2. This CDR3 spans 14 amino acids. CDR1 is KGHDR, CDR2 SFDVKD, per germline. This CDR3 reads CATSDSSGRAVDSF. DNA for the CDR3: TGTGCCACCAGTGATTCTAGCGGGAGGGCCGTCGACTCCTTC.

The chain employs TRBV3-1 (or the pseudogene TRBV3-2) and TRBJ1-3; TRBD1 matches 7 bases. V shed 0 bases, J shed 0 bases, and the junction held 5 bases outside the gene matches. There are 17 residues in the CDR3. Germline-derived CDR1 and CDR2 are LGHDT and YNNKEL (reference sequence). The CDR3 DNA is TGTGCCAGCAGCCAAGAATGGGGACAGATCTCTGGAAACACCATATATTTT. Translating it yields CASSQEWGQISGNTIYF.

The chain carries TRBV7-9 and TRBJ2-7; tentatively, D is TRBD1 or TRBD2 (5 bases each). This CDR3 has 15 amino acids. Germline V gene lookup returns CDR1 SEHNR and CDR2 FQNEAQ (reference sequence). Trimming removed 1 base at V and 3 bases at J, with 13 bases between. The chain's CDR3 is CASSLDSEGLYEQYF. The CDR3 DNA is TGTGCCAGCAGCTTAGACAGCGAGGGGCTCTACGAGCAGTACTTC.

The genes are TRBV7-2 and TRBJ2-3, with D tentatively TRBD2 (6 bases). The CDR3 is 13 amino acids. Germline loops: CDR1 SGHTA, CDR2 FQGNSA. The CDR3 nucleotides are TGTGCGGAGGAGGGCCGGGTCACAGATACGCAGTATTTT. Protein product: CAEEGRVTDTQYF.

The rearrangement joins TRBV7-6 to TRBJ1-2; 10 nucleotides align to TRBD1. V dropped 5 bases and J dropped 4; count of bases not matched to a gene: 13. Germline-derived CDR1 and CDR2 are SGHVS and FNYEAQ. The CDR3 extends over 17 amino acids. Here the CDR3 reads CASSAGTGAPPLYGYTF. The CDR3 bases are TGTGCCAGCAGCGCCGGGACAGGGGCCCCACCCCTCTATGGCTACACCTTC.

This chain joins TRBV3-1 (or the pseudogene TRBV3-2) and TRBJ1-2; D is possibly TRBD1 (5 bases). CDR1 LGHDT and CDR2 YNNKEL come from the germline V gene (reference sequence). With 2 bases removed from V and 2 bases from J, the gap between germline ends came to 12 bases. The CDR3 is 15 amino acids. The CDR3 sequence: CASSQLGQPNYGYTF. The DNA for the CDR3 is TGTGCCAGCAGCCAATTGGGGCAGCCGAACTATGGCTACACCTTC.

V gene TRBV27 combines with J gene TRBJ1-4; D remains ambiguous. The germline gives CDR1 MNHEY, CDR2 SMNVEV (reference sequence). V shed 1 base and J shed 3 bases, with 15 bases lying between them. The CDR3 totals 17 residues. The CDR3 here is CASSLWSEGFSNEKLFF. CDR3 in DNA: TGTGCCAGCAGTTTATGGAGTGAAGGATTTTCTAATGAAAAACTGTTTTTT. Full variable domain (remainder filled in from reference TRBV27 and TRBJ1-4): EAQVTQNPRYLITVTGKKLTVTCSQNMNHEYMSWYRQDPGLGLRQIYYSMNVEVTDKGDVPEGYKVSRKEKRNFPLILESPSPNQTSLYFCASSLWSEGFSNEKLFFGSGTQLSVL.

V and J are TRBV27 and TRBJ2-7, with D uncertain. The CDR3 extends over 14 amino acids. V was pared by 0 bases and J by 2 bases, with 8 bases between. Germline V gives CDR1 MNHEY, CDR2 SMNVEV (reference sequence). CDR3 sequence reads: CASSLSVRTYEQYF. CDR3 DNA: TGTGCCAGCAGTTTATCGGTCAGAACCTACGAGCAGTACTTC.

This chain uses TRBV6-1 with TRBJ2-1; D may be TRBD1 or TRBD2 (5 bases each). The V gene lost 1 base and the J gene lost 7 bases, with 8 bases spanning the gap. The CDR3 length is 13 residues. Germline assignment: CDR1 MNHNS and CDR2 SASEGT. This CDR3 is CASSEVWGNEQFF. Written as DNA, the CDR3 is TGTGCCAGCAGTGAAGTCTGGGGGAATGAGCAGTTCTTC.